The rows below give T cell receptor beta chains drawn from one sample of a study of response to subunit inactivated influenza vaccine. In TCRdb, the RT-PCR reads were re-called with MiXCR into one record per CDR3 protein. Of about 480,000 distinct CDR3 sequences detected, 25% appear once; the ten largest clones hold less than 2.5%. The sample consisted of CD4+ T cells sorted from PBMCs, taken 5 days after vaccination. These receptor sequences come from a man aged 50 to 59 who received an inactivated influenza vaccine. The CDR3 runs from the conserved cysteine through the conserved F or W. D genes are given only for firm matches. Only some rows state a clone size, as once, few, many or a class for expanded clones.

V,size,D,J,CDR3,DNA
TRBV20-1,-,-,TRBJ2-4,CGVAATPRDNIQYF,TGCGGTGTGGCTGCGACTCCCAGAGACAACATTCAGTACTTC
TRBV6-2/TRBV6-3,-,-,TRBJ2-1,CASSYSISYNEQFF,TGTGCCAGCAGTTACTCGATCAGTTACAATGAGCAGTTCTTC
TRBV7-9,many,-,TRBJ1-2,CASSPTRERGYTF,TGTGCCAGCAGCCCGACCAGGGAACGCGGCTACACCTTC
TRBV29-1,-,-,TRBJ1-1,CSAQTLMNTEAFF,TGCAGCGCACAGACACTCATGAACACTGAAGCTTTCTTT
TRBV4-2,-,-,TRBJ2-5,CASSQDRPEETQYF,TGTGCCAGCAGCCAAGATAGGCCAGAAGAGACCCAGTACTTC
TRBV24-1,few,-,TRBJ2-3,CATSSANTQYF,TGTGCCACCAGCTCAGCAAATACGCAGTATTTT
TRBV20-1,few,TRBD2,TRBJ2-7,CSASGRHEQYF,TGCAGTGCTAGCGGGAGGCACGAGCAGTACTTC
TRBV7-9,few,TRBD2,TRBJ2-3,CASSRSEGRGDTQYF,TGTGCCAGCAGCCGCTCAGAGGGGAGGGGAGATACGCAGTATTTT
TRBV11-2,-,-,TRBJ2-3,CASSPPGTVRNTQYF,TGTGCCAGCAGCCCCCCCGGGACTGTAAGAAATACGCAGTATTTT
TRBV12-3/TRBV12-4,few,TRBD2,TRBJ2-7,CASSWGDYNEQYF,TGTGCCAGCAGTTGGGGGGACTATAACGAGCAGTACTTC
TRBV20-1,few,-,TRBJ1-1,CSAPKNGGSEAFF,TGCAGTGCTCCTAAAAACGGGGGGAGTGAAGCTTTCTTT
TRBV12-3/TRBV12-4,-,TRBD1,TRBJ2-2,CAILGQGGTGELFF,TGTGCCATCCTCGGACAGGGAGGCACCGGGGAGCTGTTTTTT
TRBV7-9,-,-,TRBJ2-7,CASSLEGGAYEQYF,TGTGCCAGCAGCTTAGAGGGGGGGGCGTACGAGCAGTACTTC
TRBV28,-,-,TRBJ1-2,CASSLSAPRSGGYTF,TGTGCCAGCAGTTTATCGGCCCCCCGGAGCGGGGGCTACACCTTC
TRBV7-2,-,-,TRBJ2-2,CASSLAVGGGELFF,TGTGCCAGCAGCTTAGCGGTAGGCGGCGGGGAGCTGTTTTTT
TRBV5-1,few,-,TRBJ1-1,CASSFQMNTEAFF,TGCGCCAGCAGCTTCCAAATGAACACTGAAGCTTTCTTT
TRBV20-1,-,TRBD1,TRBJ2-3,CSASRQGHTDTQYF,TGCAGTGCTTCTAGACAGGGTCACACAGATACGCAGTATTTT
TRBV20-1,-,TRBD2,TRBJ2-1,CSASPPAGGYNEQFF,TGCAGTGCTAGCCCGCCCGCGGGAGGCTACAATGAGCAGTTCTTC
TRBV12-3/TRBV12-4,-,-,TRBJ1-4,CASSGLGGADEKLFF,TGTGCCAGCAGTGGATTAGGAGGGGCTGATGAAAAACTGTTTTTT
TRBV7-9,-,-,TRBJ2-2,CASSGGRGELFF,TGTGCCAGCAGCGGGGGCCGCGGGGAGCTGTTTTTT
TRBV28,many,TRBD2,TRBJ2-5,CASSSLRRASGSGGGETQYF,TGTGCCAGCAGTTCCCTCAGACGGGCTAGCGGGAGCGGAGGGGGAGAGACCCAGTACTTC
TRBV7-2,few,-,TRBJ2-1,CASSLSLHHEQFF,TGTGCCAGCAGCTTATCCCTTCACCATGAGCAGTTCTTC
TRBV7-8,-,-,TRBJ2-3,CASSLFPGASADTQYF,TGTGCCAGCAGCTTATTCCCGGGAGCAAGCGCAGATACGCAGTATTTT
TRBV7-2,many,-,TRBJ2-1,CASSLAGGFKHEQFF,TGTGCCAGCAGCTTAGCCGGGGGATTTAAGCATGAGCAGTTCTTC
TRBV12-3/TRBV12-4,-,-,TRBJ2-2,CASSLMQNTGELFF,TGTGCCAGCAGTTTAATGCAGAACACCGGGGAGCTGTTTTTT
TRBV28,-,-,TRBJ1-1,CASTISAGMNTEAFF,TGTGCCAGCACCATAAGCGCGGGGATGAACACTGAAGCTTTCTTT
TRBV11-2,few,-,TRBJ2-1,CASSFRREQFF,TGTGCCAGCAGCTTTCGCCGTGAGCAGTTCTTC
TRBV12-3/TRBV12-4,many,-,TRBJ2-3,CASSYGGPGDTQYF,TGTGCCAGCAGTTACGGGGGGCCGGGAGATACGCAGTATTTT
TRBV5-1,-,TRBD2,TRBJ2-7,CASSPDGLAGLYEQYF,TGCGCCAGCTCCCCCGATGGGCTAGCGGGACTCTACGAGCAGTACTTC
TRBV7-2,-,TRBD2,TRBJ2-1,CASSQTSAGYNEQFF,TGTGCCAGCAGCCAGACTAGCGCGGGGTACAATGAGCAGTTCTTC
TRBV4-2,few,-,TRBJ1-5,CASSQDSGRINQPQHF,TGTGCCAGCAGCCAAGACTCCGGACGGATCAATCAGCCCCAGCATTTT
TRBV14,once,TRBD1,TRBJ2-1,CASSQVIGTGQFF,TGTGCCAGCAGCCAAGTAATTGGGACAGGGCAGTTCTTC
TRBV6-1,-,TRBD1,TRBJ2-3,CASSQRQGGTDTQYF,TGTGCCAGCAGCCAACGACAGGGGGGCACAGATACGCAGTATTTT
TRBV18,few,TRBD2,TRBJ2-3,CASSPPVAGGRDTQYF,TGTGCCAGCTCACCACCCGTGGCGGGAGGCAGAGATACGCAGTATTTT
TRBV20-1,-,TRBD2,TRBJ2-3,CCARHEGLHTLTDTQYF,TGCTGTGCTAGACACGAGGGACTACATACACTCACAGATACGCAGTATTTT
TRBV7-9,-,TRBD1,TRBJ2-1,CASSFGTGRDHEQFF,TGTGCCAGCAGCTTCGGGACAGGGAGAGATCATGAGCAGTTCTTC
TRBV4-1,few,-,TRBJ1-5,CASSHPGGERQPQHF,TGCGCCAGCAGCCATCCCGGGGGGGAAAGGCAGCCCCAGCATTTT
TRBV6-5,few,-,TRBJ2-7,CASSYGPRDTSYEQYF,TGTGCCAGCAGTTACGGACCCCGGGACACCTCCTACGAGCAGTACTTC
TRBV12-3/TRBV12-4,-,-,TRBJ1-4,CASSRPGGTNEKLFF,TGTGCCAGCAGCCGGCCTGGAGGGACTAATGAAAAACTGTTTTTT
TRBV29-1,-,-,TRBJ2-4,CSVEDRVGLGYIKNIQYF,TGCAGCGTTGAAGATAGGGTCGGCCTCGGATATATCAAGAACATTCAGTACTTC
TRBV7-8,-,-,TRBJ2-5,CASSYTGRETQYF,TGTGCCAGCAGTTATACAGGGCGCGAGACCCAGTACTTC
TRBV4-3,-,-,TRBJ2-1,CASSPWKSSYNEQFF,TGCGCCAGCAGCCCCTGGAAGAGCTCCTACAATGAGCAGTTCTTC
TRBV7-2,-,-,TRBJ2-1,CASSLEISSSYNEQFF,TGTGCCAGCAGCTTAGAGATCAGCAGCTCCTACAATGAGCAGTTCTTC
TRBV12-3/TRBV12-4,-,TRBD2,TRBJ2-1,CASTTLAGEQFF,TGTGCCAGCACCACACTAGCGGGGGAGCAGTTCTTC
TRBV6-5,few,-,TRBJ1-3,CASSYTLGGAAGNTIYF,TGTGCCAGCAGTTACACCCTTGGGGGGGCGGCAGGAAACACCATATATTTT
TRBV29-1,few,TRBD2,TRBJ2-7,CSVVPAGYEQYF,TGCAGCGTTGTTCCAGCGGGGTACGAGCAGTACTTC
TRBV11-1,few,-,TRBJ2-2,CASSLAQFIVGNTGELFF,TGTGCCAGCAGCTTAGCGCAATTCATAGTTGGGAACACCGGGGAGCTGTTTTTT
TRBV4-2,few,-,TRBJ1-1,CASSQGVVNTEAFF,TGTGCCAGCAGCCAAGGAGTAGTGAACACTGAAGCTTTCTTT
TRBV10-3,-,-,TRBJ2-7,CAISGDAPGEQYF,TGTGCCATCAGTGGGGACGCCCCAGGCGAGCAGTACTTC
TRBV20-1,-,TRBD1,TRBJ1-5,CSARGQGGNQPQHF,TGCAGTGCTAGGGGACAGGGCGGTAATCAGCCCCAGCATTTT
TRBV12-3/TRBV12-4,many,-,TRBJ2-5,CASSDTRGVKTQYF,TGTGCCAGCAGTGACACGAGGGGAGTGAAGACCCAGTACTTC